The clone carrying this T cell receptor beta chain turned up a few times. What it recognizes is unknown. The sample belongs to a study of beta chain features in type 1 diabetes. Overall study: All samples yielded around 98 million examined sorted cells. General study points: Moderate yet significant TCRB CDR3 shortening was seen in Type 1 diabetes patients in all four CD4+ subsets. A closer apparent resemblance between naive, central memory and Treg TCRB repertoires was seen in patients than in healthy donors.

Trimming took 7 bases from V and 4 from J; bases not matched to a gene: 8. CDR1 is MNHNS, CDR2 SASEGT, per germline. The CDR3 extends over 14 amino acids. Every isolated RNA sample was fully reverse transcribed, so sequencing captured expressed TCRB transcripts. Sequencing was performed with immunoSEQ multiplex PCR; in TCRdb, only in-frame clones are kept and a portion is missing. The sample yields over 120,000 clones, 8% to 13% seen once. The chain uses TRBV6-1 and TRBJ2-3, with TRBD1 matching over 7 bases. The source material was naive CD4+ T cells from blood. This receptor was identified in a man between 18 and 29 years old in good health. CDR3 sequence reads: CASNHRGFADTQYF. The CDR3 DNA follows: TGTGCCAGCAATCACAGGGGATTCGCAGATACGCAGTATTTT.